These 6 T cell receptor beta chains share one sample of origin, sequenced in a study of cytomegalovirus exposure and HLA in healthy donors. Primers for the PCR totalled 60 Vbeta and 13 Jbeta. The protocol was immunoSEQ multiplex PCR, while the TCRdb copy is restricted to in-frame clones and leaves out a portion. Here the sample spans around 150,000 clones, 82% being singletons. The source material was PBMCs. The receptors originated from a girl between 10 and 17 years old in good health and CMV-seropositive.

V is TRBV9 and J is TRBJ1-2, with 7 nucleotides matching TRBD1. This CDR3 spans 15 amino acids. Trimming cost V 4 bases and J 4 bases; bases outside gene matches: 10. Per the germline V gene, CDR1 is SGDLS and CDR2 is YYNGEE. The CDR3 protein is CASSPTRTGGYGYTF. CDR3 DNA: TGTGCCAGCAGCCCAACGAGGACAGGCGGCTATGGCTACACCTTC.

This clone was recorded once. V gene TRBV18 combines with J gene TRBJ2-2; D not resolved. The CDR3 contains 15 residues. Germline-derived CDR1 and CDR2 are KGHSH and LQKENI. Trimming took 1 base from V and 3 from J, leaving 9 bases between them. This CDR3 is CASSPQARYTGELFF. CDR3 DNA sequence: TGTGCCAGCTCACCACAGGCCAGGTACACCGGGGAGCTGTTTTTT.

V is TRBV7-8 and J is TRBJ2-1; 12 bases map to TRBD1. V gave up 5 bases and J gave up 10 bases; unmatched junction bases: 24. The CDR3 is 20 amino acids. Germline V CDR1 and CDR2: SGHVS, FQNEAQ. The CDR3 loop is CASSPVGQGAFPPPYKEQFF. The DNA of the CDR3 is TGTGCCAGCAGCCCCGTGGGACAGGGGGCATTCCCACCTCCTTATAAGGAGCAGTTCTTC.

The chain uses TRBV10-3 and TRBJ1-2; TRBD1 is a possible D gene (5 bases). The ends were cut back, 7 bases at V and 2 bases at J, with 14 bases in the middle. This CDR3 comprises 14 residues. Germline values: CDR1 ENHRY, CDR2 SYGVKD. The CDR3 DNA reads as TGTGCCATCATGCCTCTTGGGGGGAACTATGGCTACACCTTC. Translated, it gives CAIMPLGGNYGYTF.

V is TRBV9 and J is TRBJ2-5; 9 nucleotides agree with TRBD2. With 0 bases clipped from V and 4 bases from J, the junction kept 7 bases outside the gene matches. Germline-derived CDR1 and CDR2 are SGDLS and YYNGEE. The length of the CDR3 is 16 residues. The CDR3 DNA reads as TGTGCCAGCAGCGTAGATGTGCGGGGGGGCGGAGAGACCCAGTACTTC. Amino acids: CASSVDVRGGGETQYF. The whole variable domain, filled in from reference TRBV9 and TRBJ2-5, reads DSGVTQTPKHLITATGQRVTLRCSPRSGDLSVYWYQQSLDQGLQFLIQYYNGEERAKGNILERFSAQQFPDLHSELNLSSLELGDSALYFCASSVDVRGGGETQYFGPGTRLLVL.

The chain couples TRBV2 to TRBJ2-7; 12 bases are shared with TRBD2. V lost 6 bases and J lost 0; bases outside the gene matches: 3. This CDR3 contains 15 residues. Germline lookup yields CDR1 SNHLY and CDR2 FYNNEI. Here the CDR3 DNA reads TGTGCCAGCAGGCCTAGCGGGAGGGCCTCCTACGAGCAGTACTTC. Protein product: CASRPSGRASYEQYF.